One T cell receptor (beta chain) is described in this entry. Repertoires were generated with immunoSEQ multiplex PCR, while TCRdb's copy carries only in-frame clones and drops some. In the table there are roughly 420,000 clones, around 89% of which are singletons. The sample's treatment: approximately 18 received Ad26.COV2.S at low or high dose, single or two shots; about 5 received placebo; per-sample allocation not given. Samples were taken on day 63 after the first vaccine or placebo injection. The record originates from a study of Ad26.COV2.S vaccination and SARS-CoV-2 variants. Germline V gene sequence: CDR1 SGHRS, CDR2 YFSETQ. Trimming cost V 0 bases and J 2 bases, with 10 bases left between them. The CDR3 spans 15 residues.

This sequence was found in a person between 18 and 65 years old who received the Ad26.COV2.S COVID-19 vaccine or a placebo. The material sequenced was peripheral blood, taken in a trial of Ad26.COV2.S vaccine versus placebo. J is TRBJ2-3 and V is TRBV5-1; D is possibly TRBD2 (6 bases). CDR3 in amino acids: CASSLGGTATDTQYF. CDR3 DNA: TGCGCCAGCAGCTTGGGTGGGACTGCCACAGATACGCAGTATTTT.